The rows below give T cell receptor beta chains drawn from one sample of a study of blood T cell repertoires in COVID-19. Sequenced by immunoSEQ multiplex PCR; TCRdb stores in-frame clones only, minus some. The sample lists about 220,000 clones; 85% to 90% were seen once. The material sequenced was peripheral blood. The receptors were gathered from a woman aged 50 to 60 with COVID-19, enrolled during active disease. CDR3s include the opening cysteine and the closing phenylalanine or tryptophan. A D gene is named only where the DNA matches it firmly. Clone size is shown for a subset of rows, as once, few, many or a class of expanded clone.

v_gene	d_gene	abundance	j_gene	CDR3nt	CDR3aa
TRBV19	-	once	TRBJ1-1	TGTGCCAGTACTATGGGGCCGGCCGGGAACACTGAAGCTTTCTTT	CASTMGPAGNTEAFF
TRBV2	-	few	TRBJ1-6	TGTGCCAGCAGCCGATTACGGAGTTCACCCCTCCACTTT	CASSRLRSSPLHF
TRBV6-5	-	-	TRBJ1-6	TGTGCCAGCACGGACAGCTCCTATAATTCACCCCTCCACTTT	CASTDSSYNSPLHF
TRBV4-3	-	-	TRBJ1-1	TGCGCCATCCCGACGAGCGGGGGGAGCACTGAAGCTTTCTTT	CAIPTSGGSTEAFF
TRBV19	TRBD1	-	TRBJ2-1	TGTGCCAGTAGTATACTTGGGACAGGGTTAAGGAATGAGCAGTTCTTC	CASSILGTGLRNEQFF
TRBV6-6	TRBD1	-	TRBJ2-7	TGTGCCAGCACCGGACAGGGAACGGACTCCTACGAGCAGTACTTC	CASTGQGTDSYEQYF
TRBV3-1/TRBV3-2	-	-	TRBJ1-5	TGTGCCAGCAGCCAAGATGTCCAACAGCCCCAGCATTTT	CASSQDVQQPQHF
TRBV20-1	-	few	TRBJ2-7	TGCAGTGCTAGTGGCGGGGCCGCCTACGAGCAGTACTTC	CSASGGAAYEQYF
TRBV4-1	-	once	TRBJ1-5	TGCGCCAGCAGCCAAGTAGAAGGAGGGAGTCAGCCCCAGCATTTT	CASSQVEGGSQPQHF
TRBV6-2/TRBV6-3	-	-	TRBJ1-1	TGTGCCAGCAGTTGGGTAGGGGGACAAGCTTTCTTT	CASSWVGGQAFF
TRBV6-5	TRBD2	-	TRBJ2-2	TGTGCCAGCAGTAGCGGGGGGGCAGCCGGGGAGCTGTTTTTT	CASSSGGAAGELFF
TRBV29-1	-	few	TRBJ1-2	TGCAGCGTTGAAGACCCGGGGGAGGCATTCAACTATGGCTACACCTTC	CSVEDPGEAFNYGYTF
TRBV6-6	TRBD2	-	TRBJ2-1	TGTGCCAGCAGATCGGGACTAGCGGGGGGCGACAATGAGCAGTTCTTC	CASRSGLAGGDNEQFF
TRBV11-2	-	few	TRBJ1-1	TGTGCCAGCAGCTTAGATTCTAGTGACACTGAAGCTTTCTTT	CASSLDSSDTEAFF
TRBV5-4	-	-	TRBJ1-2	TGTGCCAGCAGCTTGGGGGGCGAGGCTTGGGGTGGCTACACCTTC	CASSLGGEAWGGYTF
TRBV18	TRBD2	-	TRBJ2-3	TGTGCCAGCTCACCCTCTAGCGGGAGAATCACTAGCACAGATACGCAGTATTTT	CASSPSSGRITSTDTQYF
TRBV19	TRBD1	-	TRBJ1-6	TGTGCCAGTAGTCACGGGACAGGCCTTTCACCCCTCCACTTT	CASSHGTGLSPLHF
TRBV19	-	-	TRBJ2-5	TGTGCCAGTAGTGCCAACTTAGAGACCCAGTACTTC	CASSANLETQYF
TRBV30	TRBD1	-	TRBJ1-2	TGTGCCTGGGGTGGACAGGGAAGGCATGGCTACACCTTC	CAWGGQGRHGYTF
TRBV21-1	-	few	TRBJ1-6	TGTGCCAGCAGCAAAAGGGCAGGGGGTGGTAATTCACCCCTCCACTTT	CASSKRAGGGNSPLHF
TRBV3-1/TRBV3-2	TRBD2	-	TRBJ2-5	TGTGCCAGCAGCCCCTTCGCGATACTAGCGGGGGGACAAGAGACCCAGTACTTC	CASSPFAILAGGQETQYF
TRBV5-5	TRBD1	once	TRBJ1-1	TGTGCCAGCAGCTGGGACAGTCGCCAAGCTTTCTTT	CASSWDSRQAFF
TRBV5-1	TRBD1	-	TRBJ1-5	TGCGCCAGCAGCTTGACCACAGGGGGTGATCAGCCCCAGCATTTT	CASSLTTGGDQPQHF
TRBV15	TRBD2	-	TRBJ2-3	TGTGCCACCAGCGGGACTAGCGGGGGCCCCAGCACAGATACGCAGTATTTT	CATSGTSGGPSTDTQYF
TRBV2	-	-	TRBJ1-6	TGTGCCAGCAGCCCCGGACAGTACAATTCACCCCTCCACTTT	CASSPGQYNSPLHF
TRBV10-1	TRBD1	-	TRBJ2-2	TGCGCCAGCAGCCCCACCGGGACAGGGTTGAACACCGGGGAGCTGTTTTTT	CASSPTGTGLNTGELFF
TRBV9	-	-	TRBJ1-2	TGTGCCAGCAGCGTAGCGCCGGTCGCCACCTTC	CASSVAPVATF
TRBV19	TRBD1	-	TRBJ2-3	TGTGCCAGTAGTATAGGACAGGGGACCACAGATACGCAGTATTTT	CASSIGQGTTDTQYF
TRBV28	TRBD2	-	TRBJ2-1	TGTGCCAGCAGTTCGCAGATAGCGGGGCTCAATGAGCAGTTCTTC	CASSSQIAGLNEQFF
TRBV5-1	-	few	TRBJ2-1	TGCGCCAGCAGCCCGCTAATGAGGGACAATGAGCAGTTCTTC	CASSPLMRDNEQFF
TRBV11-2	TRBD2	once	TRBJ2-1	TGTGCCAGCAGCTTAGATCGGAGAGCGGGGGGGCCAATCAATGAGCAGTTCTTC	CASSLDRRAGGPINEQFF
TRBV11-2	TRBD1	-	TRBJ1-3	TGTGCCAGCAGCACTAGGACAGGGATTAAACATCCCGGAAACACCATATATTTT	CASSTRTGIKHPGNTIYF
TRBV5-8	-	-	TRBJ1-6	TGTGCCAGCAGCTTGTCAGTTTCACCCCTCCACTTT	CASSLSVSPLHF
TRBV5-5	-	-	TRBJ1-5	TGTGCCAGCAGCCCGGCAGGGGATCAGCCCCAGCATTTT	CASSPAGDQPQHF
TRBV15	-	once	TRBJ1-5	TGTGCCACCAGCAGAGATGGGAGGACAATCCCTCAGCCCCAGCATTTT	CATSRDGRTIPQPQHF
TRBV5-4	TRBD1	-	TRBJ2-3	TGTGCCAGCAGCTTGGCAGGGGGCAGCGCAGATACGCAGTATTTT	CASSLAGGSADTQYF
TRBV3-1/TRBV3-2	TRBD2	-	TRBJ2-5	TGTGCCAGTTCCGGGACTAGGGAAGAGACCCAGTACTTC	CASSGTREETQYF
TRBV10-1	-	-	TRBJ1-1	TGCGCCAGCACTTCGGGACAGAACACTGAAGCTTTCTTT	CASTSGQNTEAFF
TRBV21-1	-	-	TRBJ1-5	TGTGCCAGCAGCTCAGGGGGCTGGAATCAGCCCCAGCATTTT	CASSSGGWNQPQHF
TRBV7-2	TRBD1	-	TRBJ1-3	TGTGCCAGCAGGACAGGGCTTGGTGGAAACACCATATATTTT	CASRTGLGGNTIYF
TRBV27	TRBD1	once	TRBJ2-7	TGTGCCAGCAGTTCTCTCCCAGGGACAGGGACCTACGAGCAGTACTTC	CASSSLPGTGTYEQYF